This T cell receptor beta chain was recovered during a study of T cell clonotyping in hematopoietic cell transplantation. A note on this clone: Its antigen is still unknown.

Study outcomes and limitations: Higher Inverse Simpson Index values in graft donor and pretransplant recipient predicted broader posttransplant TCR diversity.

Profiling relied on immunoSEQ multiplex PCR, and the TCRdb table lists in-frame clones only, not all of them. The sample includes 55,000 to 70,000 clones, 94% of them seen just once. The TCR was taken from a man aged 50 or older in good health. Some clones in this sample may be carry-over from other donors' samples. Sequences were obtained from peripheral blood mononuclear cells.

CDR3 sequence reads: CASSYRGGETQYF. DNA of the CDR3: TGTGCCAGCAGCTACCGGGGGGGAGAGACCCAGTACTTC. The chain carries TRBV7-9 and TRBJ2-5, with 8 bases identical to TRBD2. Germline trimming cut 4 bases from V and 4 bases from J; bases unmatched to any gene: 2. CDR3 length: 13 residues. Germline CDR1 SEHNR, CDR2 FQNEAQ (reference sequence).